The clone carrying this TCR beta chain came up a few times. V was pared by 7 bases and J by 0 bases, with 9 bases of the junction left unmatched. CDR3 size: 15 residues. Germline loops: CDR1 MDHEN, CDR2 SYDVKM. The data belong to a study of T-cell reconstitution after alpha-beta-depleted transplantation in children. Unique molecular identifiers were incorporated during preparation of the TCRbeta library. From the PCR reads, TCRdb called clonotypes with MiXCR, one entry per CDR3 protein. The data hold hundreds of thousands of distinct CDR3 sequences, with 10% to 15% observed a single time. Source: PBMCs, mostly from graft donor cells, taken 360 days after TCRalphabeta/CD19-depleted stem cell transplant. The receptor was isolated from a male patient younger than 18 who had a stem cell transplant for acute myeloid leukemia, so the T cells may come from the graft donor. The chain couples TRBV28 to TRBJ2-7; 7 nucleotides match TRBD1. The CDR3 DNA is TGTGCCAGCAACCCGGGACAGAGGAGCTCCTACGAGCAGTACTTC. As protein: CASNPGQRSSYEQYF.